What follows are 22 T cell receptor beta chains derived from one specimen sequenced in a study of blood T cell repertoires in COVID-19. TCRdb's copy holds only in-frame clones and misses some; the assay was immunoSEQ multiplex PCR. The table records under 350,000 clones, roughly 89% of them present only once. Sequenced: peripheral blood. The receptors here all came from a man in his forties or fifties with acute or convalescent COVID-19.

J is TRBJ2-2 and V is TRBV12-3 or TRBV12-4, with D unclear. This CDR3 is built from 12 residues. With 3 bases removed from V and 12 bases from J, the gap between germline ends came to 11 bases. CDR3 sequence (DNA): TGTGCCAGCAGTTTGTCTACCCCGCAGCTGTTTTTT. Its translation: CASSLSTPQLFF.

V gene TRBV7-6 combines with J gene TRBJ2-1; 10 positions match TRBD1. CDR3 size: 15 residues. The germline CDR1 and CDR2 sequences are SGHVS and FNYEAQ. Unmatched junction bases numbered 10, after V lost 7 bases and J lost 7 bases. The CDR3 bases are TGTGCCAGCACCGCAACCGGGACAGGGGTTAATGAGCAGTTCTTC. As protein: CASTATGTGVNEQFF.

In its sample, this clone was seen many times. The rearrangement joins TRBV4-2 to TRBJ2-2; TRBD1 matches 7 bases. The CDR3 consists of 14 residues. CDR1 and CDR2 from the germline V gene are LGHNA and YNFKEQ. J gave up 3 bases and V 4 bases, and 2 bases lay outside the gene matches. The CDR3 DNA reads TGTGCCAGCAGCCCCCAGGGGGACACCGGGGAGCTGTTTTTT. Translated: CASSPQGDTGELFF.

The chain couples TRBV6-4 to TRBJ1-1; TRBD1 might be the D (5 bases). The CDR3 length is 14 residues. Deletions cut 5 bases from V and 5 bases from J, with 15 bases between. Germline V gene sequence: CDR1 MRHNA, CDR2 SNTAGT. The CDR3 loop reads CASSRSGLGTEAFF. DNA of the CDR3: TGTGCCAGCAGTCGTTCAGGGCTGGGTACTGAAGCTTTCTTT.

As regards this clone: Other DNA sequences from this sample encode an identical CDR3 as well. V gene TRBV6-4 combines with J gene TRBJ2-3, with TRBD2 matching 12 bases. The CDR3 length is 15 residues. Per the germline V gene, CDR1 is MRHNA and CDR2 is SNTAGT. Trimming cost V 6 bases and J 3 bases; bases outside gene matches: 4. The CDR3 bases are TGTGCCAGCAGCCGTCTAGCGGGGGGGACAGATACGCAGTATTTT. Protein: CASSRLAGGTDTQYF.

The chain links TRBV4-1 to TRBJ1-1; unclear D gene. V lost 6 bases, J lost 5 bases, and 13 bases lay in between. The germline V gene has CDR1 MGHRA and CDR2 YSYEKL. The CDR3 contains 13 residues. The CDR3 region is CASRPDLRTEAFF. CDR3 bases: TGCGCCAGCAGACCAGACCTGCGGACTGAAGCTTTCTTT.

The chain carries TRBV25-1 and TRBJ1-3; TRBD1 might be the D (6 bases). From germline, CDR1 is MGHDK and CDR2 SYGVNS. Trimming pared 6 bases from V and 0 bases from J, leaving 12 bases between. The CDR3 sequence is 15 residues long. CDR3 DNA sequence: TGTGCCAGCAGACCCAAAGGGGGCTCTGGAAACACCATATATTTT. This encodes CASRPKGGSGNTIYF. Variable domain in full (rest from reference TRBV25-1 and TRBJ1-3): EADIYQTPRYLVIGTGKKITLECSQTMGHDKMYWYQQDPGMELHLIHYSYGVNSTEKGDLSSESTVSRIRTEHFPLTLESARPSHTSQYLCASRPKGGSGNTIYFGEGSWLTVV.

The chain combines TRBV5-1 with TRBJ2-3; D possibly corresponds to TRBD2 (7 bases). V lost 3 bases, J lost 5 bases, and 16 bases lay in between. The CDR3 is 15 amino acids. Germline V CDR1 and CDR2: SGHRS, YFSETQ. CDR3 region: CASSWRGGGEDTQYF. DNA for the CDR3: TGCGCCAGCAGCTGGAGGGGAGGGGGAGAAGATACGCAGTATTTT.

CDR3 region: CASSLTGNEQFF. CDR3 coding DNA: TGTGCCAGCAGTTTAACAGGGAATGAGCAGTTCTTC. The rearrangement links TRBV27 to TRBJ2-1, with D perhaps TRBD1 (6 bases). V lost 2 bases to trimming and J lost 7 bases, with 6 bases between them. This CDR3 spans 12 amino acids. In germline, CDR1 is MNHEY, CDR2 SMNVEV (reference sequence).

The chain has TRBV15 and TRBJ1-1, with 8 nucleotides matching TRBD1. With V trimmed by 3 bases and J by 11 bases, 11 bases remained unmatched. This CDR3 contains 14 residues. Germline CDR1 and CDR2: LNHNV and YYDKDF (reference sequence). The CDR3 reads CATSSLDRAVGAFF. CDR3 in DNA: TGTGCCACCAGCAGTTTGGACAGGGCGGTCGGGGCTTTCTTT.

The chain recombines TRBV4-2 with TRBJ2-3; 10 bases fit TRBD2. Per germline, CDR1 LGHNA and CDR2 YNFKEQ. This CDR3 spans 17 amino acids. Trimming cost V 1 base and J 2 bases; bases outside gene matches: 6. The CDR3 sequence: CASSQVPSGGSTDTQYF. The CDR3 DNA follows: TGTGCCAGCAGCCAAGTTCCTAGCGGGGGTTCCACAGATACGCAGTATTTT.

The chain links TRBV15 to TRBJ2-7; 8 bases line up with TRBD1. The CDR3 contains 15 residues. With 0 bases clipped from V and 6 bases from J, the junction kept 7 bases outside the gene matches. Germline V gene lookup returns CDR1 LNHNV and CDR2 YYDKDF (reference sequence). The CDR3 nucleotides are TGTGCCACCAGCAGAGATTTGTCAGGGGGCGTCGAGCAGTACTTC. It codes for CATSRDLSGGVEQYF.

This sequence joins TRBV29-1 and TRBJ2-2; the D gene is possibly TRBD2 (5 bases). CDR3 length: 13 residues. Germline CDR1 and CDR2: SQVTM and ANQGSEA. Trimming removed 4 bases at V and 7 bases at J, with 13 bases between. Here the CDR3 DNA reads TGCAGCGTTGCGAGCGGCAGAGGCGGGGAGCTGTTTTTT. Amino acid sequence: CSVASGRGGELFF.

The chain has TRBV10-3 and TRBJ1-2; TRBD1 matches 9 bases. The CDR3 totals 14 residues. Per germline, CDR1 ENHRY and CDR2 SYGVKD. The trim removed 7 bases at V and 1 base at J, leaving 4 bases unmatched. The DNA of the CDR3 is TGTGCCATCAACCGGGACAGGGATAACTATGGCTACACCTTC. Its translation: CAINRDRDNYGYTF.

The chain carries TRBV30 and TRBJ1-2; tentatively, D is TRBD1 (6 bases). CDR3 length: 17 amino acids. CDR1 GTSNPN and CDR2 SVGIG come from the germline V gene (reference sequence). The V end lost 0 bases, the J end lost 3 bases, and 20 bases lay between the germline ends. The CDR3 DNA follows: TGTGCCTGGAGTGTACTTCAAACGAGCAGGGGCTACTATGGCTACACCTTC. It yields the protein CAWSVLQTSRGYYGYTF.

The chain carries TRBV6-2 or TRBV6-3 and TRBJ1-2; D gene uncertain. Trimming removed 6 bases at V and 4 bases at J, with 12 bases between. The CDR3 spans 13 residues. Per germline, CDR1 MNHEY and CDR2 SVGEGT. CDR3 region: CASSPERGYGYTF. The DNA of the CDR3 is TGTGCCAGCAGCCCAGAGCGGGGCTATGGCTACACCTTC.

CDR3 sequence: CASSPDRWEGNEQFF. The CDR3 DNA reads as TGTGCCAGCAGCCCCGACAGATGGGAGGGGAATGAGCAGTTCTTC. The gene calls are TRBV7-2 and TRBJ2-1, with 7 positions matching TRBD2. The CDR3 covers 15 residues. CDR1 SGHTA and CDR2 FQGNSA come from the germline V gene. After removal of 5 bases from V and 7 bases from J, the junction contained 11 bases not matched to a gene.

In this sample, this clone turned up a few times. J is TRBJ1-2 and V is TRBV9; 11 bases are a match to TRBD1. Germline V gives CDR1 SGDLS, CDR2 YYNGEE. The trim removed 4 bases at V and 12 bases at J, leaving 11 bases unmatched. The CDR3 covers 14 residues. DNA for the CDR3: TGTGCCAGCAGCCCGGGACAGGGGGTTCTAGCGGACACCTTC. Translation gives CASSPGQGVLADTF.

About this clone: The identical CDR3 is also encoded by other nucleotide sequences in the sample. The chain joins TRBV11-2 to TRBJ2-1; D unresolved. Per the germline V gene, CDR1 is SGHAT and CDR2 is FQNNGV. The CDR3 is made up of 12 amino acids. V was shortened by 4 bases and J by 3 bases, with 4 bases between the two germline ends. In DNA form, the CDR3 reads TGTGCCAGCAGCTCCCGCTACAATGAGCAGTTCTTC. Protein: CASSSRYNEQFF.

This chain links TRBV9 with TRBJ2-1, with 7 bases fitting TRBD1. The CDR3 length is 15 residues. CDR1 is SGDLS and CDR2 is YYNGEE in the germline V gene. V shed 0 bases and J 4 bases; nucleotides not matched to a gene: 4. The CDR3 coding sequence is TGTGCCAGCAGCGTAGTTCCAGGGGGATACAATGAGCAGTTCTTC. This gives the protein CASSVVPGGYNEQFF.

The chain joins TRBV5-1 to TRBJ1-1; no definite D call. Trimming removed 0 bases from V and 4 bases from J, with 7 bases in between. The CDR3 covers 13 residues. Germline V gene data show CDR1 as SGHRS and CDR2 as YFSETQ. The CDR3 DNA sequence: TGCGCCAGCAGCTTGGACATCCGCACTGAAGCTTTCTTT. Amino acid sequence: CASSLDIRTEAFF.

J is TRBJ1-4 and V is TRBV11-3; 11 bases line up with TRBD1. Germline V gene sequence: CDR1 SGHNT, CDR2 YENEEA. The CDR3 loop spans 14 amino acids. V lost 6 bases, J lost 6 bases, and 3 bases stayed unmatched. CDR3 residues: CASRPGQGDEKLFF. The CDR3 DNA is TGTGCCAGCAGACCGGGACAGGGGGATGAAAAACTGTTTTTT.